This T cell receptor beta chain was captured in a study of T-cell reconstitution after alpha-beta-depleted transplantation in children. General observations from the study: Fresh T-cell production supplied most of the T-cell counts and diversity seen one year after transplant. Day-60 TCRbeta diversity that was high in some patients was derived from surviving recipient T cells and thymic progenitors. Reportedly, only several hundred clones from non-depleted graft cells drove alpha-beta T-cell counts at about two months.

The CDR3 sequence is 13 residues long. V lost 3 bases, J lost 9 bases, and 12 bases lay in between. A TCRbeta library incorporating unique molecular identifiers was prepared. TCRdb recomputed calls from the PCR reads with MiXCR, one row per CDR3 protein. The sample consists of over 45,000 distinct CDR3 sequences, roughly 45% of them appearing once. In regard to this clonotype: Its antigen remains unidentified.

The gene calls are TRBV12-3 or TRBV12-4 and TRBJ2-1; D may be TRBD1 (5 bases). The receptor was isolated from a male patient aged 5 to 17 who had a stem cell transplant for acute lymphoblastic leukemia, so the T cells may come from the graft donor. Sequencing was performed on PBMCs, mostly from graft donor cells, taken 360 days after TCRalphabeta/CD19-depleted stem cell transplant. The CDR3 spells CASSLGPRVEQFF. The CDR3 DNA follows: TGTGCCAGCAGTTTGGGGCCCAGGGTTGAGCAGTTCTTC.